The text below deals with one TCR beta chain. Its antigen is still unknown. Base qualities are not at hand, and no much larger clone is one base apart. The data were taken from a study of early T cells in non-severe SARS-CoV-2 infection (dated by TCRdb to the early 2020s). Background for the entire study: Bulk RNA from unsorted whole blood was used for TCR sequencing, so alpha and beta chains could not be paired.

A case-control design nested within a healthcare worker cohort in London, UK, was used, with weekly nasopharyngeal swab PCR tests and blood sampling performed. Healthcare workers were enrolled in the week of the UK lockdown, from 23 to 31 March 2020, and were followed every week for up to roughly 16 weeks. Reading from cysteine to phenylalanine, the CDR3 counts 13 amino acids. CDR3 DNA is the only sequence kept; it has 39 bases, read in frame from the first base. The trim is 0 bases for V and 4 bases for J, with a gap of 6 bases between the germline ends. The germline V gene (reference sequence) gives CDR1 as SEHNR and CDR2 as FQNEAQ. Results the study describes overall, beyond this receptor: VDJdb matching was skewed toward anti-spike CD8 responses, so virus-specific expansions were likely underestimated and private and CD4 specificities were missed.

Library preparation used 5' RACE. Sequencing relied on a NextSeq 500. In the TCR library protocol, unique molecular identifiers were attached to individual cDNA molecules to correct for PCR bias and sequencing error. Both TCR alpha and beta chains were sequenced, and tight co-correlation was observed between alpha and beta sequence abundances in each sample. As for the original processing: V gene, J gene and CDR3 annotation of TCR sequences was performed with Decombinator V4. TCRs were defined as expanded if a significant change between any two time points was detected under a Poisson model with p below 0.0001. Abundances of TCRs were expressed as counts per million after normalisation to the total number of TCRs sequenced in each sample. TRAV1-2 paired with TRAJ12, TRAJ20 or TRAJ33 defined MAIT TCRs, while TRAV10 paired with TRAJ18 defined iNKT TCRs. VDJdb, accessed 1 November 2021, was searched for CMV, EBV and SARS-CoV-2 annotated TCRs, excluding TCRs annotated for multiple antigens. TCRdb reworked the public reads: Q25 trimming with fastp, MiXCR clone assembly, productive beta chains retained. CDR3 protein duplicates are merged, each entry listing the most common genes and DNA. Here the V and J calls rest on TCRdb's processing, not on the authors' analysis. This sample has around 70,000 distinct CDR3 sequences in its table, and 10% to 15% of those were observed once. Approximately 1.6% of the sample is taken by the ten largest.

The chain is made from TRBV7-9 and TRBJ1-2; TRBD1 is a possible D gene, resting on 6 matching bases. The TCR sequence derives from an adult who was a healthcare worker with PCR-confirmed SARS-CoV-2 infection or an uninfected control (not recorded which). Sample: whole blood. The sequenced DNA: TGTGCCAGCAGCTTAGCAGGGGGCTATGGCTACACCTTC. Translated, this gives CASSLAGGYGYTF.